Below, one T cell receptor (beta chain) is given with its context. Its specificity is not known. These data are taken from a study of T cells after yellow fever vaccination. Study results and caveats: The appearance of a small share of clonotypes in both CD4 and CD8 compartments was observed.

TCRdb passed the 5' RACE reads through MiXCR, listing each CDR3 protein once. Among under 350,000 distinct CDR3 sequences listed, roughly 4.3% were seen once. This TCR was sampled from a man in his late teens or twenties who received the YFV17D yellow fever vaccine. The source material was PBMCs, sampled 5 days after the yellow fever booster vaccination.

The CDR3 sequence is CASSLNRLVREWYGYTF. The CDR3 coding sequence is TGTGCCAGCAGCTTAAATCGTTTGGTCAGGGAGTGGTATGGCTACACCTTC. The chain carries TRBV7-8 and TRBJ1-2; possible D gene TRBD1, 5 bases. Trimming took 2 bases from V and 5 from J, leaving 21 bases between them. This CDR3 has 17 amino acids. CDR1 SGHVS and CDR2 FQNEAQ come from the germline V gene.